Sequencing of this TCR beta chain was carried out in a study of blood T cell repertoires in COVID-19. Whole-study context: The cDNA or gDNA used as material had been derived from T cells, B-cell-depleted T cells, or PBMCs.

In this sample, this clone turned up a few times. This CDR3 has 13 residues. Trimming took 2 bases from V and 4 from J; bases not matched to a gene: 2. Germline values: CDR1 SGDLS, CDR2 YYNGEE. Clones were sequenced by immunoSEQ multiplex PCR, and TCRdb holds only the in-frame ones, with some missing. This table has some 170,000 clones, about 87% appearing once. V usage is TRBV9 and J usage is TRBJ1-2; 7 bases line up with TRBD1. The clonotype comes from a woman in her forties or fifties with acute or convalescent COVID-19. The specimen sequenced was peripheral blood. The CDR3 DNA reads as TGTGCCAGCAGCGTCGCAGGGGGCTATGGCTACACCTTC. Protein sequence: CASSVAGGYGYTF.